This T cell receptor beta chain was profiled in a study of human T cells and chemical hapten exposure. Specified time point: patch test 1, 2 weeks after DPC sensitization. Treatment in this sample: therapeutic diphenylcyclopropenone sensitization with weekly scalp DPC. TCRdb recomputed calls from the RACE reads with MiXCR, one row per CDR3 protein. In the table there are roughly 98,000 distinct CDR3 sequences, around 12% of which are singletons. After removal of 7 bases from V and 3 bases from J, the junction contained 7 bases not matched to a gene. Germline lookup yields CDR1 SGDLS and CDR2 YYNGEE. The CDR3 spans 15 residues.

The chain uses TRBV9 and TRBJ2-2; 9 bases map to TRBD1. This clonotype was sampled from a woman aged 40 to 50 with alopecia areata. Some clones in this sample may be carry-over from other donors' samples. The source was whole blood, collected in connection with sensitization to the hapten diphenylcyclopropenone (DPC). The CDR3: CASEGQGRYTGELFF. The DNA for the CDR3 is TGTGCCAGCGAAGGACAGGGGCGGTACACCGGGGAGCTGTTTTTT.